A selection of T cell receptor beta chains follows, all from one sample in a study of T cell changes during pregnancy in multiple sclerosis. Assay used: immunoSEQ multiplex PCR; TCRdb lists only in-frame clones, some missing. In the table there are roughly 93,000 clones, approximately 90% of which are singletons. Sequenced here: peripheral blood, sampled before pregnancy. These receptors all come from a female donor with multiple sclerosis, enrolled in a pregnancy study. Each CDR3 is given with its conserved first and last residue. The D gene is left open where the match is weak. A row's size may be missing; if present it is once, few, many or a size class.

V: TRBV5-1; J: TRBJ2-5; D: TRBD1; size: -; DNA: TGCGCCAGCAGCCGTCGACAGGGAATGACCCAAGAGACCCAGTACTTC; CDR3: CASSRRQGMTQETQYF
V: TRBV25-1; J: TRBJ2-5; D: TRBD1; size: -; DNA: TGTGCCAGCAGTGAAGGCAGGGGGCAGGGTGGGACCCAGTACTTC; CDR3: CASSEGRGQGGTQYF
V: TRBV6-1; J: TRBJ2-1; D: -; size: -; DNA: TGTGCCAGCAGTGAAGTATGGCGGGAGCAGTTCTTC; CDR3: CASSEVWREQFF
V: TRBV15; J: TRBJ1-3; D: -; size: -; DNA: TGTGCCACCAGCCGCCAGGGGCGGCACACCATATATTTT; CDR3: CATSRQGRHTIYF
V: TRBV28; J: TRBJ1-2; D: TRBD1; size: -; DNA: TGTGCCAGCAGTCCTGCGACACCGGGACAGGAGAGGGGCGCCTTC; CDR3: CASSPATPGQERGAF
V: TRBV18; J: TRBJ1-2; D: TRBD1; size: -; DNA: TGTGCCAGCTCATCGGACAGGGGAGACTATGGCTACACCTTC; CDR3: CASSSDRGDYGYTF
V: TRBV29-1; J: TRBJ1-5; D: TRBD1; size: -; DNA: TGCAGCGTTCCCGGACAGGGAAATCAGCCCCAGCATTTT; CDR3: CSVPGQGNQPQHF
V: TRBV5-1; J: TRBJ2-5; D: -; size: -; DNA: TGCGCCAGCAGCCCCCAACCGGAAGAGACCCAGTACTTC; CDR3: CASSPQPEETQYF
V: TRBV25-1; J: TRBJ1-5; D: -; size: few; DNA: TGTGCCAGCAGTGAAGGAGGGAATCAGCCCCAGCATTTT; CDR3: CASSEGGNQPQHF
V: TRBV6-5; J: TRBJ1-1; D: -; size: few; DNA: TGTGCCAGCAGTTACCCTGTTAACACTGAAGCTTTCTTT; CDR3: CASSYPVNTEAFF
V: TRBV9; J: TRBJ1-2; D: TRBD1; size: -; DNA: TGTGCCAGCAGCGCAACCGGGACAGGGAACTATGGCTACACCTTC; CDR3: CASSATGTGNYGYTF